Included here is one T cell receptor (beta chain) sequence, with context. The sample comes from a study of blood T cell repertoires in COVID-19. Study as a whole: COVID-19 samples, acute and convalescent, were from the United States, Italy and Spain. The cDNA or gDNA used as material had been derived from T cells, B-cell-depleted T cells, or PBMCs.

In the authors' methods: The assay estimated nucleated cells by amplifying reference gene primers. TCRdb's copy holds only in-frame clones and misses some; the assay was immunoSEQ multiplex PCR. The V and J calls and clone size are taken from that table; D and trimming were inferred from the DNA. Among over 100,000 clones listed, roughly 87% were seen once. What was sequenced was peripheral blood. The sequence came from a man aged 45-60 years with active COVID-19.

The CDR3 region is CASSLGDYGYTF. CDR3 bases: TGTGCCAGCAGCTTGGGCGACTATGGCTACACCTTC. V and J are TRBV5-6 and TRBJ1-2; no clear D. The germline V and J ends were trimmed by 0 bases and 3 bases, with 3 bases remaining between them. Germline lookup yields CDR1 SGHDT and CDR2 YYEEEE. The CDR3 is 12 residues long. Filled out from reference TRBV5-6 and TRBJ1-2, the complete variable domain reads DAGVTQSPTHLIKTRGQQVTLRCSPKSGHDTVSWYQQALGQGPQFIFQYYEEEERQRGNFPDRFSGHQFPNYSSELNVNALLLGDSALYLCASSLGDYGYTFGSGTRLTVV.